This T cell receptor (beta chain) emerged from a study of blood T cell repertoires in COVID-19. Study details: Whether acute or convalescent, the COVID-19 samples came from the United States, Italy and Spain. Sources were T cells, B-cell-depleted T cells, or PBMCs; the material itself was cDNA or gDNA.

The authors' processing: Cell counts per sample came from amplifying reference gene primers. The table came from immunoSEQ multiplex PCR; TCRdb's copy has only in-frame clones and leaves some out. Clone size and V and J calls were adopted from that table, with D and trimming inferred from the DNA. There are some 150,000 clones in the sample; approximately 84% occur only once, and about 5% lies in the top ten. The CDR3 is 15 amino acids. The germline gives CDR1 SGHNT, CDR2 YYREEE (reference sequence). The trim removed 4 bases at V and 0 bases at J, leaving 4 bases unmatched. The TCR comes from a human donor in a cohort sampled during active COVID-19. The sample was peripheral blood. J is TRBJ1-1 and V is TRBV5-4, with 9 bases aligning to TRBD1. In DNA, the CDR3 is TGTGCCAGCAGCCTATGGACAGGGGTGAACACTGAAGCTTTCTTT. This sequence encodes CASSLWTGVNTEAFF.